This TCR beta chain was documented in a study of OX40 agonist ivuxolimab in advanced cancers. Overall study results and limits: CD4+ T cells averaged fewer expanded clones than CD8+ T cells.

About this clone: Its target is unknown.

The CDR3 spans 14 residues. Per germline, CDR1 MNHEY and CDR2 SVGAGI. Trimming took off 6 bases at V and 4 bases at J, with 15 bases between the two ends. The data were produced by immunoSEQ multiplex PCR, yet TCRdb's version contains in-frame clones alone and is incomplete. This table has 70,000 to 95,000 clones, approximately 94% appearing once. The receptor was derived from an adult with an advanced solid tumor such as melanoma, head and neck, liver or kidney cancer. The chain joins TRBV6-5 to TRBJ1-2; D is perhaps TRBD1 (6 bases). The sample in question was CD4+ or CD8+ T cells sorted from blood, obtained in a trial of the OX40 agonist ivuxolimab. The CDR3 DNA follows: TGTGCCAGCAGCCAATCTGGACAGCCCTATGGCTACACCTTC. Translating it yields CASSQSGQPYGYTF.